Sequencing of this T cell receptor (beta chain) was carried out in a study of early T cells in non-severe SARS-CoV-2 infection. Between the trimmed V and J ends, which lost 1 base and 0 bases, there was a span of 10 bases. The CDR3 length is 16 residues. The table lists this clonotype with a few counts. Researchers tagged individual cDNA molecules with unique molecular identifiers. TCRdb analysed the 5' RACE reads with MiXCR anew, one entry per CDR3 protein. The sample contains around 50,000 distinct CDR3 sequences, 5.5% to 6.5% of which appear only once. The sequence was collected from an adult who was a healthcare worker with PCR-confirmed SARS-CoV-2 infection or an uninfected control (not recorded which). Sequenced input: whole blood. The chain has TRBV12-3 or TRBV12-4 and TRBJ2-1; possible D gene TRBD2, 6 bases. CDR3 in amino acids: CASSLGAGNSYNEQFF. CDR3 DNA sequence: TGTGCCAGCAGTTTAGGTGCGGGGAACTCCTACAATGAGCAGTTCTTC.